This TCR beta chain was profiled in a study of blood T cells in healthy people across ages (dated by TCRdb to between 2015 and 2017). In terms of the full investigation: In model experiments, roughly one uniquely barcoded TCR beta cDNA molecule per two T cells was captured by template switching. Using deep sequencing normalized with unique cDNA molecular identifiers, the study measured how TCR beta repertoire diversity changes with age. The donors were divided into four age groups: young (average about 15 years), middle-aged (approximately 39), aged (under 70) and long-lived (around 80). To avoid experimental bias, donors of different ages were randomly spread across the sequencing lanes. Using the same blood draw, the study looked at two additional independent replicas of 1 million unique cDNA reads for two donors, one aged 18 to 30 and the other aged 80 or older.

To note about this clonotype: Its recognized antigen is unknown. At one of its ends the junction is not consistent with the germline gene, which may arise from a read error.

Libraries were prepared through 5' RACE. TCRdb lists the instrument as Illumina HiSeq 2500. A second PCR of roughly 6 to 11 cycles was run with a J-beta primer mix and a sample-barcoded 5' primer. Each TCR beta cDNA molecule received a unique molecular identifier from a template-switch 5' adaptor carrying 12 random nucleotides. Each sample yielded at least 2.5 million CDR3-containing paired-end reads. All of the RNA was converted into first-strand cDNA using the Mint cDNA synthesis kit, with a TRBC-specific oligonucleotide serving as the primer. Following uracil-DNA glycosylase treatment, all cDNA underwent a first 18-cycle PCR with the universal primers M1SS and BC2_uni_R. Per the source publication's procedure: Each sample was normalized by randomly selecting 1 million high-quality reads, each carrying a distinct molecular identifier. Reads sharing molecular identifiers were discarded rather than binned into consensus sequences. MiTCR, run with a Q25 quality threshold and the strictest error-elimination algorithm, handled CDR3 identification, clonotype clustering and error correction. A nonparametric unseen species model with Euler transformation was used to estimate a lower bound on total TCR beta diversity. The raw public reads went through TCRdb reprocessing: fastp at Q25, MiXCR clone calling, in-frame beta chains kept. Every CDR3 protein is listed once, alongside the most common genes and DNA of its rows. The authors' filters were not applied to this entry. The sample yields 1,500,000 or so distinct CDR3 sequences; under 55% were counted once. The ten top clones hold about 4% of the sample.

Summary of the overall study and its limitations: Bulk unsorted PBMC profiling prevented conclusive comparison of naive and antigen-experienced compartments. Because the CMV infection status of the donors was unknown, age-related changes in expanded clonotypes may potentially have been confounded. Estimates of total diversity from one million sequenced T cells were regarded as lower bounds and underestimates. A strong correlation was found between observed TCR beta diversity and the percentage of naive T cells measured by flow cytometry. Compared with the aged group, the long-lived group had more naive CD4+ T cells, fewer expanded clones and increased TCR diversity, suggesting age selection. As age increased, observed TCR beta diversity per million T cells dropped in a roughly linear way, and a significant reduction was already evident by age around 41.

Systemically healthy Caucasian individuals from Russia, roughly 40 in total and aged roughly 6 to 100 years, were included as donors. Roughly 9.5 milliliters of peripheral blood were drawn from each donor into EDTA-treated Vacutainer tubes. Ficoll-Paque density-gradient centrifugation was used to isolate PBMCs, with at least 6.5 million per sample. Trizol reagent was used to extract total RNA from the PBMCs, yielding at least 5 micrograms per sample. For every donor, flow cytometry on a PBMC aliquot measured the percentage of naive CD45RAhigh/CD27high T cells. Including cysteine and phenylalanine, the CDR3 has 11 amino acids. The CDR3 DNA has 33 bases and is translated from base 1. Based on the germline V gene (reference sequence), the CDR1 and CDR2 sequences are LNHNV and YYDKDF.

This clonotype was sampled from a woman aged 18 to 35 in good health. Rearrangement joined TRBV15 to TRBJ2-3; TRBD2 matches 8 bases in the middle. The sample consisted of blood. The CDR3 amino acid sequence is: CVTSQAGAQYF. The base sequence is TGTGTCACCAGTCAAGCGGGAGCGCAGTATTTT.